This T cell receptor beta chain comes out of a study of control samples from healthy donors and cancer patients. Germline V gene sequence: CDR1 SGHDN, CDR2 FVKESK. Trimming shortened V by 1 base and J by 0 bases, and 9 bases separated the two germline ends. This CDR3 comprises 15 residues. Here immunoSEQ multiplex PCR was the method, and the copy in TCRdb shows in-frame clones only, minus some. Of roughly 120,000 clones detected, 89% appear once; the ten largest clones hold about 40%. Sample: blood. This chain uses TRBV14 with TRBJ1-1; D call uncertain. The TCR comes from a man between 45 and 60 years old in good health. The CDR3 DNA reads as TGTGCCAGCAGCCAAGGATACGGCATGAACACTGAAGCTTTCTTT. This translates into CASSQGYGMNTEAFF.